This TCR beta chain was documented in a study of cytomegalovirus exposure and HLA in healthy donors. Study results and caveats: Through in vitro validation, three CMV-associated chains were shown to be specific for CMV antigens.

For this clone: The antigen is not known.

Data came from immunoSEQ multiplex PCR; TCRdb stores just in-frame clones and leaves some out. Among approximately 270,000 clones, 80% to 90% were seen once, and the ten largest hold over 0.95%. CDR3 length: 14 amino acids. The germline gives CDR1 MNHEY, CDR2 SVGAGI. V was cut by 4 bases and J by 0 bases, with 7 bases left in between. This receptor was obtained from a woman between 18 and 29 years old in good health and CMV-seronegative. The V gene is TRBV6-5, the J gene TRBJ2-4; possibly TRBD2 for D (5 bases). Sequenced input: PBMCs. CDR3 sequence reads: CASSFGLAKNIQYF. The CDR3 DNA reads TGTGCCAGCAGTTTTGGACTAGCCAAAAACATTCAGTACTTC.